Each of the 19 T cell receptor beta chains below was sequenced from the same sample in a study of low-dose radiotherapy and immunotherapy resistance in tumors. TRAV- and TRBV-specific primers primed first-strand cDNA, covering alpha and beta chains. It was with a constant-region primer and a V-primer adapter that TCRs were amplified over approximately 18 PCR cycles. Each CDR3 protein gets one entry after TCRdb re-called the reads with MiXCR. The sample contains more than 85,000 distinct CDR3 sequences, roughly 9% of which appear only once. Time point noted: before trial treatment. The sample here was PBMCs, taken before treatment. The receptor set was obtained from a male donor with prostate cancer.

This clonotype was counted ten times or more. This chain links TRBV10-3 with TRBJ1-2; D call uncertain. Trimming shortened V by 6 bases and J by 7 bases, and 9 bases separated the two germline ends. Germline V lookup: CDR1 ENHRY, CDR2 SYGVKD. The CDR3 covers 11 residues. The CDR3 sequence is CAISGGLGYTF. The DNA for the CDR3 is TGTGCCATCAGCGGCGGGCTTGGCTACACCTTC.

The table lists this clonotype with many counts. This rearrangement joins TRBV20-1 to TRBJ2-7; D is ambiguous. The CDR3 is 13 amino acids. CDR1 is DFQATT and CDR2 is SNEGSKA in the germline V gene (reference sequence). V was cut by 5 bases and J by 3 bases, with 14 bases left in between. The chain's CDR3 is CSAVRDGDYEQYF. In DNA, the CDR3 is TGCAGTGCTGTCCGAGACGGTGACTACGAGCAGTACTTC.

The sample holds many counts of this clonotype. This chain connects TRBV15 to TRBJ2-4; maybe TRBD1 (6 bases). V shed 3 bases and J shed 8 bases, with 14 bases lying between them. The CDR3 is made up of 14 amino acids. CDR1 and CDR2 (germline): LNHNV, YYDKDF (reference sequence). CDR3 in DNA: TGTGCCACCAGCAGGGGGGACACCCAGGACATTCAGTACTTC. Its translation: CATSRGDTQDIQYF. Full variable domain (missing parts from reference TRBV15 and TRBJ2-4): DAMVIQNPRYQVTQFGKPVTLSCSQTLNHNVMYWYQQKSSQAPKLLFHYYDKDFNNEADTPDNFQSRRPNTSFCFLDIRSPGLGDTAMYLCATSRGDTQDIQYFGAGTRLSVL.

This clonotype has at least ten counts. This chain connects TRBV20-1 to TRBJ2-7; 8 bases map to TRBD2. The CDR3 contains 13 residues. CDR1 DFQATT and CDR2 SNEGSKA come from the germline V gene (reference sequence). V trimming: 4 bases; J trimming: 6 bases; junction bases outside the gene matches: 8. The CDR3 DNA follows: TGCAGTGCTACCACCGGGACTAGAACCGAGCAGTACTTC. Translating gives CSATTGTRTEQYF.

This clonotype showed up many times. The rearrangement uses TRBV30 and TRBJ2-7; D is possibly TRBD1 (5 bases). Trimming took 3 bases from V and 3 from J, leaving 18 bases between them. The CDR3 sequence is 15 residues long. CDR1 is GTSNPN and CDR2 is SVGIG in the germline V gene (reference sequence). CDR3 in DNA: TGTGCCTGGAGGGGAACAGGTTTGGGCCTCTACGAGCAGTACTTC. Translation gives CAWRGTGLGLYEQYF. The full variable domain, rest sourced from reference TRBV30 and TRBJ2-7, is SQTIHQWPATLVQPVGSPLSLECTVEGTSNPNLYWYRQAAGRGLQLLFYSVGIGQISSEVPQNLSASRPQDRQFILSSKKLLLSDSGFYLCAWRGTGLGLYEQYFGPGTRLTVT.

This clonotype was picked up a small number of times. This chain uses TRBV14 with TRBJ1-3; D ambiguous. Germline V gives CDR1 SGHDN, CDR2 FVKESK. V gave up 5 bases and J gave up 0 bases, with 8 bases separating them. The CDR3 runs to 14 residues. This CDR3 is CASSRVGSGNTIYF. Written as DNA, the CDR3 is TGTGCCAGCAGCAGGGTCGGCTCTGGAAACACCATATATTTT.

This clonotype was observed many times. CDR3: CASSQESTGGYEQYF. CDR3 DNA: TGCGCCAGCAGCCAAGAAAGCACAGGGGGCTACGAGCAGTACTTC. The V and J genes are TRBV4-3 and TRBJ2-7; 8 bases agree with TRBD1. Germline V lookup: CDR1 LGHNA, CDR2 YSLEER. The V and J ends lost 0 bases and 3 bases, in that order; junction bases with no gene match: 4. There are 15 residues in the CDR3.

Note on this clonotype: A far larger clone differs by one base, so this is likely a read error. This sequence joins TRBV28 and TRBJ2-3; 9 bases match TRBD2. The trim removed 5 bases at V and 4 bases at J, leaving 4 bases unmatched. The CDR3 sequence is 14 residues long. The V gene's germline CDR1 is MDHEN and CDR2 SYDVKM. CDR3 in amino acids: CASSLRTSADTQYF. CDR3 bases: TGTGCCAGCAGTCTCAGGACTAGCGCAGATACGCAGTATTTT.

This clonotype appeared many times. The CDR3 DNA reads TGTGCCAGCAGCCCGAAAGGGATGGACACCGGGGAGCTGTTTTTT. Residues: CASSPKGMDTGELFF. This chain connects TRBV7-9 to TRBJ2-2; no definite D call. This CDR3 comprises 15 residues. V was pared by 5 bases and J by 3 bases, with 13 bases between. Germline assignment: CDR1 SEHNR and CDR2 FQNEAQ (reference sequence).

The chain combines TRBV7-8 with TRBJ2-5; 13 bases fit TRBD2. Germline CDR1 reads SGHVS; CDR2 reads FQNEAQ. The CDR3 is 17 residues long. The V segment lost 6 bases and the J segment 0 bases; nucleotides outside the gene matches: 7. CDR3 region: CASSQRTSGRNQETQYF. DNA for the CDR3: TGTGCCAGCAGTCAACGGACTAGCGGGAGAAACCAAGAGACCCAGTACTTC.

The table lists this clonotype with many counts. The CDR3 DNA is TGCGCCAGCAGCCAAGGGCTGGGACTGAGAGATGAAAAACTGTTTTTT. Protein product: CASSQGLGLRDEKLFF. The chain employs TRBV4-1 and TRBJ1-4; D is possibly TRBD1 (5 bases). The CDR3 length is 16 residues. Between the trimmed V and J ends, which lost 1 base and 6 bases, there was a span of 15 bases. Germline loops: CDR1 MGHRA, CDR2 YSYEKL.

In its sample, this clonotype was seen many times. J is TRBJ1-1 and V is TRBV28; no definite D call. This CDR3 is 12 amino acids long. Trimming stripped 2 bases from V and 7 bases from J, with 8 bases between. Germline loops: CDR1 MDHEN, CDR2 SYDVKM. The CDR3 DNA is TGTGCCAGCAGTTTACCCAGAAGTGAAGCTTTCTTT. Translating it yields CASSLPRSEAFF.

The table lists this clonotype with many counts. The V call is TRBV2, the J call TRBJ2-3; no reliable D call. The CDR3 length is 14 residues. With 3 bases removed from V and 0 bases from J, the gap between germline ends came to 7 bases. Germline V gene sequence: CDR1 SNHLY, CDR2 FYNNEI. The CDR3 is CASSDVVSTDTQYF. Written as DNA, the CDR3 is TGTGCCAGCAGTGACGTCGTCAGCACAGATACGCAGTATTTT.

This clonotype showed up many times. The chain is built from TRBV20-1 and TRBJ2-2; no clear D. CDR1 DFQATT and CDR2 SNEGSKA come from the germline V gene (reference sequence). The CDR3 loop spans 11 amino acids. CDR3: CGTENTGELFF. DNA of the CDR3: TGCGGCACAGAGAACACCGGGGAGCTGTTTTTT.

This clonotype has at least ten counts. V gene TRBV9 combines with J gene TRBJ2-7, with 10 bases fitting TRBD1. Trimming took 0 bases from V and 3 from J; bases not matched to a gene: 3. Germline CDR1 reads SGDLS; CDR2 reads YYNGEE. This CDR3 has 15 amino acids. The CDR3 DNA sequence: TGTGCCAGCAGCGTAGATGGACAGGGGGACTACGAGCAGTACTTC. It translates to CASSVDGQGDYEQYF.

About this clonotype itself: A far larger clone is just one base off, so this is likely a read error. The chain couples TRBV4-2 to TRBJ2-1; 8 bases map to TRBD2. This CDR3 contains 16 residues. V lost 4 bases and J lost 10; bases outside the gene matches: 15. Germline loops: CDR1 LGHNA, CDR2 YNFKEQ. CDR3 nucleotides: TGTGCCAGCAGCCCCCGGGGTAGCGGGAACACCTACGAGCAGTTCTTC. This translates into CASSPRGSGNTYEQFF.

This clonotype was seen repeatedly, ten times or more. The genes are TRBV6-5 and TRBJ1-2; a weak D match, TRBD1 (5 bases). The length of the CDR3 is 12 residues. V gave up 0 bases and J gave up 7 bases, with 6 bases separating them. CDR1 is MNHEY, CDR2 SVGAGI, per germline. The CDR3 sequence is CASSYSRGGYTF. The CDR3 bases are TGTGCCAGCAGTTACTCGAGGGGTGGCTACACCTTC.

This clonotype appeared many times. This chain connects TRBV2 to TRBJ2-7; a weak D match, TRBD2 (7 bases). This CDR3 contains 14 residues. Germline V gene lookup returns CDR1 SNHLY and CDR2 FYNNEI. V dropped 5 bases and J dropped 3 bases, with 14 bases sitting between them. The CDR3 spells CASSQGGGGYEQYF. CDR3 DNA sequence: TGTGCCAGCAGTCAGGGCGGGGGCGGCTACGAGCAGTACTTC.

This clonotype showed up many times. The gene calls are TRBV28 and TRBJ2-2; no clear D. V lost 1 base and J 6 bases, leaving 15 bases between the germline ends. The germline V gene encodes CDR1 MDHEN and CDR2 SYDVKM. This CDR3 is 16 amino acids long. This chain's CDR3 is CASSLFASPGAGELFF. CDR3 DNA sequence: TGTGCCAGCAGTTTATTTGCCAGCCCAGGCGCCGGGGAGCTGTTTTTT.